These 26 T cell receptor beta chains came from one sample sequenced in a study of shared clonotypes between healthy human individuals (TCRdb year 2020). The method was the immunoSEQ multiplex PCR assay. This is the immuneACCESS table as TCRdb keeps it, with only in-frame sequences that have V and J called. A part of the clones is gone; compared with another copy, unresolved V genes explain less than half, and the rest is unexplained. The sample includes a few million clones, with more than 90% observed a single time. The ten most abundant clones make up roughly 0.13% of the sample. Material for sequencing was naive CD4+ T cells sorted from blood. The cell subset or site label here, explained by the study, means: CD45RA+ positively selected. The receptors here all came from a young man in good health.

The rearrangement uses TRBV6-5 and TRBJ1-2; D uncertain. Germline V gene data show CDR1 as MNHEY and CDR2 as SVGAGI. The CDR3 runs 14 residues. With 8 bases removed from V and 0 bases from J, the gap between germline ends came to 13 bases. The CDR3 DNA reads as TGTGCCAGCGCCCCCCGGGGAGCTAACTATGGCTACACCTTC. Its protein product is CASAPRGANYGYTF.

The chain is built from TRBV10-3 and TRBJ2-1; D is undetermined. CDR1 ENHRY and CDR2 SYGVKD come from the germline V gene. With 0 bases removed from V and 5 bases from J, the gap between germline ends came to 11 bases. This CDR3 region has 15 residues. The CDR3 DNA follows: TGTGCCATCAGTGAGTCACGGTCCCTAAACAATGAGCAGTTCTTC. Translation: CAISESRSLNNEQFF.

The rearrangement uses TRBV7-2 and TRBJ1-3, with 11 bases that match TRBD1. The CDR3 spans 17 residues. The germline gives CDR1 SGHTA, CDR2 FQGNSA. The junction had 7 bases not matched to a gene; V was cut back by 5 bases and J by 1 base. This chain's CDR3 is CASSQGQGARSGNTIYF. In DNA, the CDR3 is TGTGCCAGCAGCCAAGGACAGGGGGCAAGGTCTGGAAACACCATATATTTT.

The V call is TRBV7-9, the J call TRBJ2-4; D possibly matches TRBD1 or TRBD2 (5 bases each). The V end was cut by 1 base, the J end by 3 bases, with 16 bases between. The CDR3 is 17 residues long. Germline V gives CDR1 SEHNR, CDR2 FQNEAQ (reference sequence). For the CDR3, the DNA is TGTGCCAGCAGCTTAGTAGAACTCGGGGCCGGCAAAAACATTCAGTACTTC. It yields the protein CASSLVELGAGKNIQYF.

This sequence joins TRBV25-1 and TRBJ1-1; TRBD1 might be the D (5 bases). CDR3 length: 15 residues. Germline V gives CDR1 MGHDK, CDR2 SYGVNS. V lost 1 base, J lost 7 bases, and 16 bases lay in between. CDR3 coding DNA: TGTGCCAGCAGTGAATTCGGGGCAGGGCTCAGTGAAGCTTTCTTT. It translates to CASSEFGAGLSEAFF.

The chain recombines TRBV5-1 with TRBJ1-2; tentatively, D is TRBD1 (5 bases). V lost 0 bases, J lost 6 bases, and 15 bases lay in between. CDR1 and CDR2 from the germline V gene are SGHRS and YFSETQ. The CDR3 is 15 amino acids. CDR3 in amino acids: CASSLEGTTPDGYTF. The CDR3 region has the DNA TGCGCCAGCAGCTTGGAAGGGACGACCCCCGATGGCTACACCTTC. The variable domain in full, with the rest retrieved from reference TRBV5-1 and TRBJ1-2, is KAGVTQTPRYLIKTRGQQVTLSCSPISGHRSVSWYQQTPGQGLQFLFEYFSETQRNKGNFPGRFSGRQFSNSRSEMNVSTLELGDSALYLCASSLEGTTPDGYTFGSGTRLTVV.

The V call is TRBV7-2, the J call TRBJ1-5, with unresolved D. Trimming stripped 1 base from V and 5 bases from J, with 12 bases between. The CDR3 is 15 amino acids. Germline assignment: CDR1 SGHTA and CDR2 FQGNSA. DNA for the CDR3: TGTGCCAGCAGCTTAGAGGGCACGACTCATCAGCCCCAGCATTTT. Translation: CASSLEGTTHQPQHF.

The CDR3 DNA follows: TGTGCCAGCAGCCCCCGGACAGGGGGGATCACTGAAGCTTTCTTT. It is translated as CASSPRTGGITEAFF. V is TRBV11-3 and J is TRBJ1-1; 10 bases align to TRBD1. The germline V gene has CDR1 SGHNT and CDR2 YENEEA. The ends lost 5 bases at V and 4 bases at J; junction bases unmatched: 7. CDR3 size: 15 residues.

This chain connects TRBV27 to TRBJ1-6; D not certain. V shed 2 bases and J shed 6 bases, with 14 bases lying between them. CDR3 length: 16 amino acids. Per the germline V gene, CDR1 is MNHEY and CDR2 is SMNVEV (reference sequence). The CDR3 loop is CASSLTLQTFNSPLHF. In nucleotides, the CDR3 is TGTGCCAGCAGTTTAACATTACAAACTTTTAATTCACCCCTCCACTTT.

As regards this clone: The same CDR3 is also encoded by other DNA sequences in this sample. The chain carries TRBV5-6 and TRBJ2-3; a possible D gene is TRBD2 (5 bases). The length of the CDR3 is 13 residues. CDR1 and CDR2 (germline): SGHDT, YYEEEE. V was shortened by 0 bases and J by 6 bases, with 8 bases between the two germline ends. The CDR3 sequence: CASSLVSGDTQYF. CDR3 nucleotide sequence: TGTGCCAGCAGCTTGGTGTCGGGGGATACGCAGTATTTT.

The chain employs TRBV2 and TRBJ1-2, with a possible D match to TRBD1 (5 bases). The CDR3 consists of 14 residues. In germline, CDR1 is SNHLY, CDR2 FYNNEI. The V end was cut by 4 bases, the J end by 5 bases, with 14 bases between. CDR3 loop: CASSVEGLLYGYTF. As DNA, the CDR3 is TGTGCCAGCAGTGTAGAGGGGCTCTTGTATGGCTACACCTTC.

The chain employs TRBV19 and TRBJ1-5; D perhaps matches TRBD1 (6 bases). CDR3 length: 16 residues. Germline CDR1 reads LNHDA; CDR2 reads SQIVND (reference sequence). Trimming cost V 3 bases and J 5 bases, with 17 bases left between them. CDR3: CASSIGGRITDQPQHF. In DNA, the CDR3 is TGTGCCAGTAGTATCGGGGGGCGGATAACCGATCAGCCCCAGCATTTT.

This clone was recorded only once. Other nucleotide sequences in the sample specify the same CDR3. The chain combines TRBV2 with TRBJ2-5; 15 nucleotides match TRBD2. Germline V gene data show CDR1 as SNHLY and CDR2 as FYNNEI. The CDR3 has 16 residues. J lost 2 bases, V lost 4 bases, and 2 bases had no gene match. DNA for the CDR3: TGTGCCAGCAGTGGGGGACTAGCGGGGGGTCAAGAGACCCAGTACTTC. This sequence encodes CASSGGLAGGQETQYF.

The chain uses TRBV6-5 and TRBJ2-7; the D gene could be TRBD1 or TRBD2 (5 bases each). Trimming took 7 bases from V and 8 from J, leaving 21 bases between them. This CDR3 has 14 residues. Looked up from germline, CDR1 is MNHEY and CDR2 is SVGAGI. This CDR3 reads CASNAGTPLSKQYF. The CDR3 DNA is TGTGCCAGCAATGCCGGGACCCCCCTTTCCAAGCAGTACTTC.

This clone was detected once. Different DNA sequences within this sample yield the same CDR3. The gene calls are TRBV30 and TRBJ2-5, with a weak D call TRBD1 (5 bases). This CDR3 has 13 amino acids. CDR1 and CDR2 from the germline V gene are GTSNPN and SVGIG (reference sequence). V dropped 0 bases and J dropped 1 base, with 6 bases sitting between them. The CDR3 loop reads CAWSVQAQETQYF. In DNA form, the CDR3 reads TGTGCCTGGAGTGTACAGGCCCAAGAGACCCAGTACTTC.

The chain recombines TRBV18 with TRBJ1-2; a possible D gene is TRBD1 (6 bases). This CDR3 region has 18 residues. V was cut by 0 bases and J by 4 bases, with 21 bases left in between. Germline CDR1 is KGHSH and CDR2 is LQKENI. The CDR3 nucleotides are TGTGCCAGCTCACCACCCAACGGACAGCTTAGTTGGGGCTATGGCTACACCTTC. Translating gives CASSPPNGQLSWGYGYTF.

The chain uses TRBV10-2 and TRBJ2-3; TRBD2 matches at 9 bases. The germline V gene has CDR1 WSHSY and CDR2 SAAADI. The V and J ends lost 6 bases and 1 base, in that order; junction bases with no gene match: 5. The CDR3 has 15 residues. The CDR3 reads CASRSAGGRTDTQYF. The CDR3 region has the DNA TGCGCCAGCAGATCTGCGGGGGGGCGCACAGATACGCAGTATTTT.

This clone was seen only a few times. The rearrangement uses TRBV28 and TRBJ1-2; 10 bases fit TRBD1. The J segment lost 7 bases and the V segment lost 6 bases, leaving 8 bases of the junction unmatched. CDR3 length: 14 residues. In germline, CDR1 is MDHEN, CDR2 SYDVKM. Written as DNA, the CDR3 is TGTGCCAGCAGCGCAAGACAGGGGGCTGCTGGCTACACCTTC. This translates into CASSARQGAAGYTF.

This chain uses TRBV9 with TRBJ2-3; 8 positions match TRBD2. The V segment lost 3 bases and the J segment 4 bases; nucleotides outside the gene matches: 7. The CDR3 is 15 residues long. The germline V gene has CDR1 SGDLS and CDR2 YYNGEE. CDR3 residues: CASSETGGPSDTQYF. The CDR3, as DNA: TGTGCCAGCAGCGAGACGGGAGGGCCTTCAGATACGCAGTATTTT.

This chain connects TRBV5-1 to TRBJ2-5; D uncertain. CDR1 and CDR2 from the germline V gene are SGHRS and YFSETQ. V lost 4 bases and J lost 3, with 16 bases in between. The CDR3 covers 15 residues. CDR3 sequence: CASSPLERWKETQYF. The CDR3 DNA is TGCGCCAGCAGCCCCCTGGAACGGTGGAAAGAGACCCAGTACTTC.

This chain uses TRBV6-6 with TRBJ1-5; D unclear. This CDR3 is built from 15 residues. CDR1 MNHNY and CDR2 SVGAGI come from the germline V gene (reference sequence). Deletions cut 3 bases from V and 5 bases from J, with 14 bases between. Here the CDR3 reads CASSYSPKTYQPQHF. The DNA for the CDR3 is TGTGCCAGCAGTTATTCTCCAAAGACCTATCAGCCCCAGCATTTT.

V gene TRBV7-9 combines with J gene TRBJ2-4, with a weak D call TRBD2 (5 bases). The V and J ends lost 5 bases and 5 bases respectively, with 13 bases between them. The CDR3 length is 14 residues. Germline-derived CDR1 and CDR2 are SEHNR and FQNEAQ (reference sequence). The CDR3 bases are TGTGCCAGCAGCCTATCGTGGACTGAAAACATTCAGTACTTC. It encodes CASSLSWTENIQYF.

This chain connects TRBV2 to TRBJ2-6; TRBD1 might be the D (5 bases). There are 15 residues in the CDR3. The V end lost 6 bases, the J end lost 2 bases, and 11 bases lay between the germline ends. The germline V gene encodes CDR1 SNHLY and CDR2 FYNNEI. The CDR3 loop reads CASRETVAGANVLTF. Written as DNA, the CDR3 is TGTGCCAGCAGGGAGACAGTGGCTGGGGCCAACGTCCTGACTTTC.

V usage is TRBV2 and J usage is TRBJ2-2, with D perhaps TRBD2 (5 bases). Trimming pared 2 bases from V and 6 bases from J, leaving 10 bases between. This CDR3 has 14 amino acids. The germline CDR1 and CDR2 sequences are SNHLY and FYNNEI. The CDR3 region has the DNA TGTGCCAGCAGTGAAATGGGAGCCCCCGGGGAGCTGTTTTTT. This sequence encodes CASSEMGAPGELFF.

This clone was seen once. V usage is TRBV2 and J usage is TRBJ2-2; no clear D gene. CDR3 size: 13 residues. From germline, CDR1 is SNHLY and CDR2 FYNNEI. The ends were cut back, 4 bases at V and 4 bases at J, with 7 bases in the middle. The CDR3 sequence: CASSGRVTGELFF. The CDR3 nucleotides are TGTGCCAGCAGTGGTCGAGTCACCGGGGAGCTGTTTTTT. Looking up the rest from reference TRBV2 and TRBJ2-2 gives the full variable domain: EPEVTQTPSHQVTQMGQEVILRCVPISNHLYFYWYRQILGQKVEFLVSFYNNEISEKSEIFDDQFSVERPDGSNFTLKIRSTKLEDSAMYFCASSGRVTGELFFGEGSRLTVL.

This sequence joins TRBV5-4 and TRBJ2-3; 8 nucleotides agree with TRBD1. CDR1 and CDR2 from the germline V gene are SGHNT and YYREEE (reference sequence). V trimming: 3 bases; J trimming: 5 bases; junction bases outside the gene matches: 8. The CDR3 extends over 15 amino acids. CDR3 in DNA: TGTGCCAGCAGCTCCTCCGGGACAGGAGGAGATACGCAGTATTTT. This encodes CASSSSGTGGDTQYF. Full variable domain (remainder filled in from reference TRBV5-4 and TRBJ2-3): ETGVTQSPTHLIKTRGQQVTLRCSSQSGHNTVSWYQQALGQGPQFIFQYYREEENGRGNFPPRFSGLQFPNYSSELNVNALELDDSALYLCASSSSGTGGDTQYFGPGTRLTVL.